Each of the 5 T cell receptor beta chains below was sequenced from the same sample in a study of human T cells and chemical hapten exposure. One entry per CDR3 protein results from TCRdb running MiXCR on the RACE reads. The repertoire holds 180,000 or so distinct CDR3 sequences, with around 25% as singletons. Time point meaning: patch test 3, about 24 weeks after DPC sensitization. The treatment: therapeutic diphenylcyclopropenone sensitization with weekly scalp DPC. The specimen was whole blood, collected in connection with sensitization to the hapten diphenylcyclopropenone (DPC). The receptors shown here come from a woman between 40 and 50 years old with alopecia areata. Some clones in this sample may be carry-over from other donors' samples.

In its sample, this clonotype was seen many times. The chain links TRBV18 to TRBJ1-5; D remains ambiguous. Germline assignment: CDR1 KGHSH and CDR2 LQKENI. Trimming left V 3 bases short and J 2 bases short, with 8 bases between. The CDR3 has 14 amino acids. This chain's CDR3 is CASSPVPRNQPQHF. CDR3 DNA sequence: TGTGCCAGCTCACCCGTTCCTCGCAATCAGCCCCAGCATTTT.

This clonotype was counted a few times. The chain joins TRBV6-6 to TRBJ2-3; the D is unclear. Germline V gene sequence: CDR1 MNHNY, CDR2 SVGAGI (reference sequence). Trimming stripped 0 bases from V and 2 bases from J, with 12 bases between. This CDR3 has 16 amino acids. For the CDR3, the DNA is TGTGCCAGCAGTTACTCGACTCGGCCTGACACAGATACGCAGTATTTT. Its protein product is CASSYSTRPDTDTQYF.

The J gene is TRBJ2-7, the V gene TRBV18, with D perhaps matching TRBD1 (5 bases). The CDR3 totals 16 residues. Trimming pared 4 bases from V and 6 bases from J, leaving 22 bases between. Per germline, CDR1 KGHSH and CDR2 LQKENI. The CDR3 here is CASSLEPAGHGPEQYF. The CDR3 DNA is TGTGCCAGCTCACTCGAGCCTGCAGGGCACGGGCCCGAGCAGTACTTC.

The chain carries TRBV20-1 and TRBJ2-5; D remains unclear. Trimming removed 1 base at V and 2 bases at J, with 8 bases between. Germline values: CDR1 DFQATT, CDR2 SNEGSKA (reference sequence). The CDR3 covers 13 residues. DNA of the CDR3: TGCAGTGCTAGAGTTAACCAGCAAGAGACCCAGTACTTC. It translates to CSARVNQQETQYF.

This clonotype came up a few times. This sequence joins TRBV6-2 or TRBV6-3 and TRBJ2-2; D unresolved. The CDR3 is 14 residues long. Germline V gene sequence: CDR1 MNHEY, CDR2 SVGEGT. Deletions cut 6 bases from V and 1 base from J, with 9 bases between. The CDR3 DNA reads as TGTGCCAGCAGGGGTAGCCGGAACACCGGGGAGCTGTTTTTT. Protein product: CASRGSRNTGELFF.